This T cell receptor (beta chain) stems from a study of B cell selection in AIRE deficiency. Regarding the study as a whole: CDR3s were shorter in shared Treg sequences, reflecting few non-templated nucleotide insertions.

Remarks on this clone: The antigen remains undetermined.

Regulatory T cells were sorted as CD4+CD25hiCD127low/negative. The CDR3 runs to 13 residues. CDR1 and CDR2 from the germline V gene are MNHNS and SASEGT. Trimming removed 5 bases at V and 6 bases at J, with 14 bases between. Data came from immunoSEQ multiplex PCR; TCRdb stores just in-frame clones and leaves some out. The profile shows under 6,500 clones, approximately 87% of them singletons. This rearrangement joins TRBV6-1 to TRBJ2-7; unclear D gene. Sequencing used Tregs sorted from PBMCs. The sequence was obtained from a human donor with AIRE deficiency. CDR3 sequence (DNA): TGTGCCAGCAGTTTAGCACGGGTTGGCGAGCAGTACTTC. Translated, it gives CASSLARVGEQYF.